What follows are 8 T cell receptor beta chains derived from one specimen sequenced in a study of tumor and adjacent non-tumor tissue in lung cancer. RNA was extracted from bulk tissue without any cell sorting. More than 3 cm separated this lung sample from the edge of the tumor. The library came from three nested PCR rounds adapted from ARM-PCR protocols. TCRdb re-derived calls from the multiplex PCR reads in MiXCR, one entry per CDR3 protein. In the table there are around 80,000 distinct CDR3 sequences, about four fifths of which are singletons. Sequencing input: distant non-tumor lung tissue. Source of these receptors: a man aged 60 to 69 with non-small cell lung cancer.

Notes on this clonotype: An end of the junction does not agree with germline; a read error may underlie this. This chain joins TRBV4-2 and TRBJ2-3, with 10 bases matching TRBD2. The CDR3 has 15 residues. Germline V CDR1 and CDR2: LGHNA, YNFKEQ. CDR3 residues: CASSLTSGMADTEYF. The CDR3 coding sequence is TGTGCCAGCAGCCTTACTAGCGGGATGGCAGATACGGAGTATTTT.

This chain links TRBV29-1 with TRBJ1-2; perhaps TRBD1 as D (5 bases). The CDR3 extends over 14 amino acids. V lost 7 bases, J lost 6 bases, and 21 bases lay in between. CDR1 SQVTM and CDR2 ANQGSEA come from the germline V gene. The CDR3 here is CSASVMEGMDGYTF. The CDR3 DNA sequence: TGCAGCGCCTCGGTCATGGAGGGGATGGATGGCTACACCTTC.

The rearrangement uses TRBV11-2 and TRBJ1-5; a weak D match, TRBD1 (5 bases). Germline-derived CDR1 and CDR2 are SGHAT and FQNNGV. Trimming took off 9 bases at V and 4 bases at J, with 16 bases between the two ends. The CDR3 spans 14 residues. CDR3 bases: TGTGCCAGTAGCGGACACGATAGTAATCAGCCCCAGCATTTT. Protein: CASSGHDSNQPQHF. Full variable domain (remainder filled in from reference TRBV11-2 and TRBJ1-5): EAGVAQSPRYKIIEKRQSVAFWCNPISGHATLYWYQQILGQGPKLLIQFQNNGVVDDSQLPKDRFSAERLKGVDSTLKIQPAKLEDSAVYLCASSGHDSNQPQHFGDGTRLSIL.

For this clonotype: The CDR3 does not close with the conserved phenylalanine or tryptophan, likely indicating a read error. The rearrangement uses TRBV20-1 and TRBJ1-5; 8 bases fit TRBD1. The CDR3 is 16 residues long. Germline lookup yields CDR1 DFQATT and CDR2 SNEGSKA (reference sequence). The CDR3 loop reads CSASYTGGTSNQPQHI. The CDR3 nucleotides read TGCAGTGCTAGCTATACAGGGGGGACGAGCAATCAACCCCAGCATATT.

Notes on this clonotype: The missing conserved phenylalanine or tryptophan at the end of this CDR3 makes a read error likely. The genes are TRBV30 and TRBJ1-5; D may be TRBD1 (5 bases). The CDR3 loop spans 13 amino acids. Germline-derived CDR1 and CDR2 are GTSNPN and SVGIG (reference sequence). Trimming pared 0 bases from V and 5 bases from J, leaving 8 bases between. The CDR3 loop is CAWSVRGDQPQHS. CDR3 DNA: TGTGCCTGGAGTGTACGGGGGGATCAGCCCCAGCATTCT.

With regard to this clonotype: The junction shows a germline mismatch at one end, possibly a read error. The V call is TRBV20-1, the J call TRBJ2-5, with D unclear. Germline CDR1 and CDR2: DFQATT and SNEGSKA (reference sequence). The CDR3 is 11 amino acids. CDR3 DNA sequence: TGTAGTGCTAGTAGCAAAGAGAACCAGTACTTC. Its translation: CSASSKENQYF.

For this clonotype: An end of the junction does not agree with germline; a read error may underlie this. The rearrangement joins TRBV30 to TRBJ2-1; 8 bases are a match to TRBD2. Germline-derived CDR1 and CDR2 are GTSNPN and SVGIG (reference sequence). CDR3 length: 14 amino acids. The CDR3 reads CAWIGLAGNNEQIF. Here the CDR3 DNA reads TGTGCCTGGATCGGATTAGCGGGGAACAATGAGCAGATCTTC.

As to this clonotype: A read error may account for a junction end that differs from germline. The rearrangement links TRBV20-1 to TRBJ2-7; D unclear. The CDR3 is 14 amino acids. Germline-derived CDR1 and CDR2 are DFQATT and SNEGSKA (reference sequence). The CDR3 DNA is TGCAGTGCTAGAGAGGGTAGCCTCTCCTACGAGGAGTACTTC. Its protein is CSAREGSLSYEEYF.